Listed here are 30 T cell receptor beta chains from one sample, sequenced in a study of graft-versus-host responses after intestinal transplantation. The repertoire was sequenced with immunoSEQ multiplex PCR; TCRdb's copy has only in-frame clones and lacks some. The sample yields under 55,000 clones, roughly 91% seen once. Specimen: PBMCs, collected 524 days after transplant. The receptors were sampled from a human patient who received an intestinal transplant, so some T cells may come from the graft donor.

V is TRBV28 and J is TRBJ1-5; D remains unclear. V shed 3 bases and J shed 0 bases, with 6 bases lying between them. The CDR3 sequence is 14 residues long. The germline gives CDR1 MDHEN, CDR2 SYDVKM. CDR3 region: CASSLGISNQPQHF. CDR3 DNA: TGTGCCAGCAGTTTGGGGATTAGCAATCAGCCCCAGCATTTT.

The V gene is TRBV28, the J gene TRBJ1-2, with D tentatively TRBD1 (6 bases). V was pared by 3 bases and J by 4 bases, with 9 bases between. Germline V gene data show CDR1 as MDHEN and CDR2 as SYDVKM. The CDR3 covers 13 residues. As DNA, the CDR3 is TGTGCCAGCAGTTTGGACAGTTCCTATGGCTACACCTTC. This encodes CASSLDSSYGYTF.

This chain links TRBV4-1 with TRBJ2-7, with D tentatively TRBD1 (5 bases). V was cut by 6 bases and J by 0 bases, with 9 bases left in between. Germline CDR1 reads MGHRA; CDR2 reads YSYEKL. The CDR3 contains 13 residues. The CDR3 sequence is CASRGVSSYEQYF. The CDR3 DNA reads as TGCGCCAGCAGAGGGGTGTCCTCCTACGAGCAGTACTTC.

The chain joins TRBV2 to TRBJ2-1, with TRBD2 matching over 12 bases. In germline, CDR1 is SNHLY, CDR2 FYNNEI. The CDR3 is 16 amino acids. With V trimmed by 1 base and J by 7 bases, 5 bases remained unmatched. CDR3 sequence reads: CASSEEASGRGNEQFF. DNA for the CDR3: TGTGCCAGCAGTGAAGAAGCTAGCGGGAGGGGTAATGAGCAGTTCTTC.

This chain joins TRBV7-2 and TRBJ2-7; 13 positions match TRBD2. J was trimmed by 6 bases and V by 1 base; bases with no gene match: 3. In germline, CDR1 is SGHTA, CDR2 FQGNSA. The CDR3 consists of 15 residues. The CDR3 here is CASSLGTSGSIEQYF. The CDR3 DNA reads TGTGCCAGCAGCTTAGGGACTAGCGGGAGTATCGAGCAGTACTTC.

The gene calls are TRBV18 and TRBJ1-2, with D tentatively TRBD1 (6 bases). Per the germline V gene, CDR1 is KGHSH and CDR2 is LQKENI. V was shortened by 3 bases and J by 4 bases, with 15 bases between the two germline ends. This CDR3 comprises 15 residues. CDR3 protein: CASSPQPTGRYGYTF. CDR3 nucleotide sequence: TGTGCCAGCTCACCTCAACCCACAGGGCGCTATGGCTACACCTTC.

CDR3 protein: CASSPWTSSYYEQYF. The CDR3 nucleotides are TGTGCCAGCAGTCCCTGGACTAGCAGTTACTACGAGCAGTACTTC. The V gene is TRBV28, the J gene TRBJ2-7; 8 bases line up with TRBD2. The CDR3 has 15 amino acids. The V and J ends lost 5 bases and 3 bases, in that order; junction bases with no gene match: 9. The germline V gene encodes CDR1 MDHEN and CDR2 SYDVKM.

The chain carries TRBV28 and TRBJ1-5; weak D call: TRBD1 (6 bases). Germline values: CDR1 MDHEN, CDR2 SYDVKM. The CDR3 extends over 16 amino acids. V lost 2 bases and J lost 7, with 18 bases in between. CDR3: CASSLVRIGGGQPQHF. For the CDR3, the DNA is TGTGCCAGCAGTTTAGTCCGGATAGGGGGAGGACAGCCCCAGCATTTT.

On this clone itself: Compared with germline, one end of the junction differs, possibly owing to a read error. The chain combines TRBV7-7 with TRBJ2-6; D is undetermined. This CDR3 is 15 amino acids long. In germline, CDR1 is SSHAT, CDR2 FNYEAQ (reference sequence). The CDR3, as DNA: TGTGCTAGCAGCCCACTGCACTCTGGGGCCAACGTCCTGACTTTC. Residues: CASSPLHSGANVLTF.

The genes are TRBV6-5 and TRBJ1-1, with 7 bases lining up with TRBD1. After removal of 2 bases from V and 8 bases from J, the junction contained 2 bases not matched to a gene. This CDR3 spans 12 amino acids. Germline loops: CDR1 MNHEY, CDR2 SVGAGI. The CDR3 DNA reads TGTGCCAGCAGTTACGCGACAGGGGAAGCTTTCTTT. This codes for CASSYATGEAFF.

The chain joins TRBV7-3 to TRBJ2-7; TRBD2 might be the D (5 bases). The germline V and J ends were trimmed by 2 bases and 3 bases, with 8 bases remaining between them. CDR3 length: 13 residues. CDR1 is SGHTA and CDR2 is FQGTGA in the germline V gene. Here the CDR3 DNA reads TGTGCCAGCAGCTTAGCCCGGGACTACGAGCAGTACTTC. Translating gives CASSLARDYEQYF.

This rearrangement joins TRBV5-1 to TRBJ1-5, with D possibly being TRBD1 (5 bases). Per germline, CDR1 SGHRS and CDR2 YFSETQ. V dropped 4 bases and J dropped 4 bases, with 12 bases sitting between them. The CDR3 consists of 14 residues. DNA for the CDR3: TGCGCCAGCAGCGTGGGACCTGAGAATCAGCCCCAGCATTTT. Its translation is CASSVGPENQPQHF.

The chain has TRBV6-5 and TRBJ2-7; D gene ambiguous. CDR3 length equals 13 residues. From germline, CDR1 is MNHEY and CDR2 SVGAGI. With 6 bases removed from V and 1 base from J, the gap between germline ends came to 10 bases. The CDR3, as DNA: TGTGCCAGCAGCTCCCACGGGTCCTACGAGCAGTACTTC. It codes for CASSSHGSYEQYF.

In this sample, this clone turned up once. CDR3 DNA: TGCGCCAGCAGCCTGACAGGGGTTGGGTACAATGAGCAGTTCTTC. Translation gives CASSLTGVGYNEQFF. J is TRBJ2-1 and V is TRBV4-1, with 8 bases lining up with TRBD1. The CDR3 has 15 residues. CDR1 MGHRA and CDR2 YSYEKL come from the germline V gene. Unmatched junction bases numbered 6, after V lost 4 bases and J lost 4 bases.

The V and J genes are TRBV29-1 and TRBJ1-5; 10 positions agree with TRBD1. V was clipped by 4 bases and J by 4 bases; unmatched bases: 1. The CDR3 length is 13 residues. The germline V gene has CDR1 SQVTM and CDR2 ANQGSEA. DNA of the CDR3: TGCAGCGTTGGGACAGGGGGTAATCAGCCCCAGCATTTT. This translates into CSVGTGGNQPQHF.

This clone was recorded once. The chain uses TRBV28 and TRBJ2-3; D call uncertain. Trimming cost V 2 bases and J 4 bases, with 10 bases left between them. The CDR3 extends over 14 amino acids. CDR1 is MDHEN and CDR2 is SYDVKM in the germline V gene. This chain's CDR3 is CASSLRVMADTQYF. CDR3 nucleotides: TGTGCCAGCAGTTTACGGGTTATGGCAGATACGCAGTATTTT.

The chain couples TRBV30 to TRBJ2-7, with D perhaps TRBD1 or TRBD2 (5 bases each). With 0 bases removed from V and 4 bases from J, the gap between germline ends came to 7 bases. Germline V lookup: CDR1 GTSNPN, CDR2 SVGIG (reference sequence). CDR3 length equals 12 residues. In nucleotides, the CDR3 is TGTGCCTGGAGTGTGGGACGGTACGAGCAGTACTTC. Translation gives CAWSVGRYEQYF.

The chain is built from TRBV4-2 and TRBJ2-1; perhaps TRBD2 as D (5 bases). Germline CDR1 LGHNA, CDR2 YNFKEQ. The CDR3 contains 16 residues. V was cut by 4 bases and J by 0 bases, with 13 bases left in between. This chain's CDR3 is CASSRAGPSSYNEQFF. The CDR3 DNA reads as TGTGCCAGCAGCCGGGCGGGCCCGAGCTCCTACAATGAGCAGTTCTTC.

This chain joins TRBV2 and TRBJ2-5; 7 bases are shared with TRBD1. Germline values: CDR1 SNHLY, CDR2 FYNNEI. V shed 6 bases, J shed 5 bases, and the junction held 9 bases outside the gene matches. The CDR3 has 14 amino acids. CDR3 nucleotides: TGTGCCAGCAGCCGGACAGGTGCTGGGGAGACCCAGTACTTC. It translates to CASSRTGAGETQYF.

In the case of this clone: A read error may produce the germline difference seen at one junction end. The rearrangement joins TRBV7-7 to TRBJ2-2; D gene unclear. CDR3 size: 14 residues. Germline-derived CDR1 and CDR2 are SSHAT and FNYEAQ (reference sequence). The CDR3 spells CASSLTANTGELFF. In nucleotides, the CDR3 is TGTGCTAGCAGCTTAACAGCAAACACCGGGGAGCTGTTTTTT.

This CDR3 reads CAWSVWSINTEAFF. In nucleotides, the CDR3 is TGTGCCTGGAGTGTTTGGTCTATTAACACTGAAGCTTTCTTT. This chain uses TRBV30 with TRBJ1-1; D is unclear. The CDR3 extends over 14 amino acids. Trimming left V 0 bases short and J 2 bases short, with 10 bases between. Germline lookup yields CDR1 GTSNPN and CDR2 SVGIG (reference sequence). The full variable domain, completed using reference TRBV30 and TRBJ1-1, is SQTIHQWPATLVQPVGSPLSLECTVEGTSNPNLYWYRQAAGRGLQLLFYSVGIGQISSEVPQNLSASRPQDRQFILSSKKLLLSDSGFYLCAWSVWSINTEAFFGQGTRLTVV.

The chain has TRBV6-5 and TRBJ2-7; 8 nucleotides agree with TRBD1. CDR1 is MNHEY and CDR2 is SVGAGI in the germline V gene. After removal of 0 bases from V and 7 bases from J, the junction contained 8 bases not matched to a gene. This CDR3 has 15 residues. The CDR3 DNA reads TGTGCCAGCAGTTACTCGACAGGGGATATTAGGGAGCAGTACTTC. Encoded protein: CASSYSTGDIREQYF.

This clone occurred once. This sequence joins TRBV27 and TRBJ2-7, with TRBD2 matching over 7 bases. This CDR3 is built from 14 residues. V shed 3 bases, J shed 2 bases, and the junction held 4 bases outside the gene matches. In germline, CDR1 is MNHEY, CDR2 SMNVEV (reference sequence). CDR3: CASSFSGGPYEQYF. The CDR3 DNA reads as TGTGCCAGCAGTTTCTCGGGAGGACCCTACGAGCAGTACTTC.

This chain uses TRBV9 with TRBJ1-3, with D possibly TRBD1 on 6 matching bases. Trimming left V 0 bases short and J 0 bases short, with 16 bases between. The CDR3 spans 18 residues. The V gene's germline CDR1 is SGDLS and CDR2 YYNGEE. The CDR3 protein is CASSVGGQGTLSGNTIYF. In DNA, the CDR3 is TGTGCCAGCAGCGTAGGGGGTCAGGGGACCCTCTCTGGAAACACCATATATTTT.

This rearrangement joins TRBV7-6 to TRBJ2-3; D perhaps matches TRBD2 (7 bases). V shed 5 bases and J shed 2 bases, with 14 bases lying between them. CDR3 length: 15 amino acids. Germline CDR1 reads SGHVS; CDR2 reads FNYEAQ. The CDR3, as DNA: TGTGCCAGCAGCCCCCGGGGGGCCCTCACAGATACGCAGTATTTT. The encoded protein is CASSPRGALTDTQYF.

The CDR3 is CASSSKRAGGRWETQYF. The CDR3 nucleotides read TGTGCCAGCAGTTCAAAGAGGGCGGGAGGGCGATGGGAGACCCAGTACTTC. The rearrangement links TRBV2 to TRBJ2-5; 9 bases match TRBD2. CDR3 length equals 17 residues. V lost 5 bases, J lost 5 bases, and 15 bases stayed unmatched. CDR1 is SNHLY and CDR2 is FYNNEI in the germline V gene.

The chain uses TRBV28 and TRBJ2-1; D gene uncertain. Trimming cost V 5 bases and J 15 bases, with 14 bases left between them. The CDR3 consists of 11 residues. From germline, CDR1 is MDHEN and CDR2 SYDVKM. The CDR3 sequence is CASSRPGSPFF. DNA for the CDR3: TGTGCCAGCAGTCGCCCCGGTAGTCCGTTCTTC.

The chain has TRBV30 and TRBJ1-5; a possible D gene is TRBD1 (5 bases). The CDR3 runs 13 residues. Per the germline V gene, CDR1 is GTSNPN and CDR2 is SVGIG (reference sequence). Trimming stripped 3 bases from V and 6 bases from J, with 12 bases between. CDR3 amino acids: CAWSRDQGQPQHF. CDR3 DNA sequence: TGTGCCTGGAGCCGGGACCAGGGTCAGCCCCAGCATTTT.

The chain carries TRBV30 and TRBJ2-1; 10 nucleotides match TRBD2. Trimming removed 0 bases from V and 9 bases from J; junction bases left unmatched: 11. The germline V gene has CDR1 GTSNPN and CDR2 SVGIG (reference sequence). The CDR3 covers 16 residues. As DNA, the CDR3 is TGTGCCTGGAGTGTTAGTCTAGCGGGAGTGTATACTGAGCAGTTCTTC. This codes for CAWSVSLAGVYTEQFF. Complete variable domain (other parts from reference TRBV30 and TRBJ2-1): SQTIHQWPATLVQPVGSPLSLECTVEGTSNPNLYWYRQAAGRGLQLLFYSVGIGQISSEVPQNLSASRPQDRQFILSSKKLLLSDSGFYLCAWSVSLAGVYTEQFFGPGTRLTVL.

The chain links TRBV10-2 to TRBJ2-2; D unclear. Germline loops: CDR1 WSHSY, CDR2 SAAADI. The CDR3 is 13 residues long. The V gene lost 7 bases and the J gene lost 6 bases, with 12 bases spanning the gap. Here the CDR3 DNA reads TGCGCCAGCACTAGAACACCGGCCGGGGAGCTGTTTTTT. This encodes CASTRTPAGELFF.